The 30 T cell receptor beta chains given below trace back to one sample, sequenced in a study of T cell changes during pregnancy in multiple sclerosis. Sequencing was performed with immunoSEQ multiplex PCR; in TCRdb, only in-frame clones are kept and a portion is missing. Among roughly 75,000 clones listed, about 91% were seen once. Sequenced material: peripheral blood, taken before pregnancy. The receptors originated from a female donor with multiple sclerosis, enrolled in a pregnancy study.

The J gene is TRBJ2-5, the V gene TRBV6-6; no firm D call. The germline V gene encodes CDR1 MNHNY and CDR2 SVGAGI (reference sequence). The CDR3 sequence is 11 residues long. Trimming shortened V by 5 bases and J by 2 bases, and 3 bases separated the two germline ends. As DNA, the CDR3 is TGTGCCAGCAGTCCACAAGAGACCCAGTACTTC. As protein: CASSPQETQYF.

The CDR3 reads CASSSPDRDGYGYTF. The CDR3 coding sequence is TGTGCCAGCAGTTCCCCGGACAGGGATGGGTATGGCTACACCTTC. J is TRBJ1-2 and V is TRBV6-6; 8 bases align to TRBD1. From germline, CDR1 is MNHNY and CDR2 SVGAGI (reference sequence). V lost 4 bases and J lost 5; bases outside the gene matches: 9. The CDR3 runs 15 residues.

The rearrangement uses TRBV7-8 and TRBJ2-7, with D possibly being TRBD1 (5 bases). CDR3 length: 15 residues. The V and J ends lost 1 base and 3 bases respectively, with 13 bases between them. The germline V gene encodes CDR1 SGHVS and CDR2 FQNEAQ. CDR3 in amino acids: CASSLVGRQVYEQYF. In DNA form, the CDR3 reads TGTGCCAGCAGCTTAGTGGGGCGACAAGTCTACGAGCAGTACTTC.

The DNA of the CDR3 is TGTGCCAGCTCACCAAGGCAGGGTCTGGACACCATATATTTT. Translating it yields CASSPRQGLDTIYF. The chain employs TRBV18 and TRBJ1-3, with a weak D call TRBD1 (5 bases). The ends were cut back, 2 bases at V and 8 bases at J, with 13 bases in the middle. The CDR3 spans 14 residues. Germline V CDR1 and CDR2: KGHSH, LQKENI.

V gene TRBV19 combines with J gene TRBJ1-5, with D tentatively TRBD1 (5 bases). Looked up from germline, CDR1 is LNHDA and CDR2 is SQIVND (reference sequence). Between the trimmed V and J ends, which lost 2 bases and 7 bases, there was a span of 9 bases. The CDR3 covers 13 residues. This CDR3 is CASSIQGGQPQHF. The CDR3, as DNA: TGTGCCAGTAGTATACAGGGAGGGCAGCCCCAGCATTTT. The whole variable domain, remainder taken from reference TRBV19 and TRBJ1-5, is DGGITQSPKYLFRKEGQNVTLSCEQNLNHDAMYWYRQDPGQGLRLIYYSQIVNDFQKGDIAEGYSVSREKKESFPLTVTSAQKNPTAFYLCASSIQGGQPQHFGDGTRLSIL.

The rearrangement uses TRBV11-2 and TRBJ1-2; no definite D call. The CDR3 is 13 residues long. Looked up from germline, CDR1 is SGHAT and CDR2 is FQNNGV. V was shortened by 4 bases and J by 3 bases, with 9 bases between the two germline ends. CDR3 DNA: TGTGCCAGCAGCTCGGTTCAGGACTATGGCTACACCTTC. It specifies CASSSVQDYGYTF.

V and J are TRBV30 and TRBJ1-4, with 8 bases fitting TRBD1. CDR3 length equals 13 residues. From germline, CDR1 is GTSNPN and CDR2 SVGIG (reference sequence). V lost 7 bases to trimming and J lost 7 bases; unmatched junction nucleotides: 8. The CDR3 sequence: CASNRGRSEKLFF. In DNA form, the CDR3 reads TGTGCCTCCAACAGGGGGAGGAGTGAAAAACTGTTTTTT.

This sequence joins TRBV2 and TRBJ2-1; 8 bases line up with TRBD1. This CDR3 is built from 12 residues. Germline-derived CDR1 and CDR2 are SNHLY and FYNNEI. The J segment lost 7 bases and the V segment lost 7 bases, leaving 3 bases of the junction unmatched. The CDR3 loop is CASMRTGNEQFF. CDR3 DNA: TGTGCCAGCATGAGGACAGGGAATGAGCAGTTCTTC.

V usage is TRBV10-2 and J usage is TRBJ1-2; D perhaps matches TRBD1 (6 bases). V dropped 3 bases and J dropped 5 bases, with 25 bases sitting between them. CDR1 and CDR2 (germline): WSHSY, SAAADI. This CDR3 spans 18 amino acids. The DNA for the CDR3 is TGCGCCAGCAGTGATCTCGCGGAGCGAGGACAGCTAACATATGGCTACACCTTC. This translates into CASSDLAERGQLTYGYTF.

In DNA, the CDR3 is TGTGCCAGCAGCTTGGGCGGGAACATGCGCCAAGAGACCCAGTACTTC. It translates to CASSLGGNMRQETQYF. The chain has TRBV5-4 and TRBJ2-5; a possible D gene is TRBD2 (6 bases). The CDR3 spans 16 residues. The V end lost 0 bases, the J end lost 1 base, and 13 bases lay between the germline ends. Germline lookup yields CDR1 SGHNT and CDR2 YYREEE (reference sequence).

This rearrangement joins TRBV4-1 to TRBJ2-3, with 9 positions matching TRBD2. CDR3 size: 17 residues. The germline V gene has CDR1 MGHRA and CDR2 YSYEKL. V lost 3 bases to trimming and J lost 2 bases; unmatched junction nucleotides: 9. CDR3 residues: CASSHPLVAGVTDTQYF. The CDR3 nucleotides read TGCGCCAGCAGCCACCCCTTGGTAGCGGGGGTCACAGATACGCAGTATTTT.

This clone was counted only a few times. The chain combines TRBV6-4 with TRBJ2-1, with 10 bases matching TRBD2. The ends lost 3 bases at V and 10 bases at J; junction bases unmatched: 12. Germline V lookup: CDR1 MRHNA, CDR2 SNTAGT. The CDR3 is made up of 16 amino acids. DNA of the CDR3: TGTGCCAGCAGTGAAGGTGGGAGCGGGGGGGCTCAGGAGCAGTTCTTC. As protein: CASSEGGSGGAQEQFF.

V is TRBV9 and J is TRBJ1-2, with 7 bases matching TRBD1. This CDR3 contains 15 residues. Germline-derived CDR1 and CDR2 are SGDLS and YYNGEE. V lost 0 bases and J lost 5; bases outside the gene matches: 7. The CDR3: CASSVGTGAPYGYTF. The CDR3 coding sequence is TGTGCCAGCAGCGTAGGAACAGGGGCCCCTTATGGCTACACCTTC.

This chain connects TRBV27 to TRBJ2-1; 10 bases map to TRBD2. The CDR3 runs to 16 residues. After removal of 5 bases from V and 5 bases from J, the junction contained 9 bases not matched to a gene. Germline CDR1 is MNHEY and CDR2 is SMNVEV (reference sequence). The CDR3: CASSPRATSGDNEQFF. The CDR3 DNA reads TGTGCCAGCAGTCCCCGGGCCACTAGCGGGGACAATGAGCAGTTCTTC.

This clone was detected only once. The CDR3 DNA reads TGTGCCAGTAGTATACAGGGGGCTAACACTGAAGCTTTCTTT. Amino acids: CASSIQGANTEAFF. V and J are TRBV19 and TRBJ1-1; 8 nucleotides match TRBD1. V lost 2 bases, J lost 2 bases, and 1 base stayed unmatched. Germline V gene lookup returns CDR1 LNHDA and CDR2 SQIVND (reference sequence). The CDR3 has 14 amino acids.

The V call is TRBV28, the J call TRBJ1-5; D uncertain. Trimming stripped 5 bases from V and 7 bases from J, with 9 bases between. The length of the CDR3 is 12 residues. Germline assignment: CDR1 MDHEN and CDR2 SYDVKM. The CDR3 region has the DNA TGTGCCAGCAGTCTGAGAAACCAGCCCCAGCATTTT. The encoded protein is CASSLRNQPQHF.

This clone has just one count. The V gene is TRBV11-2, the J gene TRBJ2-5; D might be TRBD2 (5 bases). Trimming shortened V by 6 bases and J by 2 bases, and 10 bases separated the two germline ends. CDR1 is SGHAT and CDR2 is FQNNGV in the germline V gene. The CDR3 is made up of 13 amino acids. Here the CDR3 reads CASSPGIQETQYF. The CDR3 region has the DNA TGTGCCAGCAGTCCGGGAATACAAGAGACCCAGTACTTC.

The CDR3: CASSQGHGNTQETQYF. For the CDR3, the DNA is TGCGCCAGCAGCCAGGGGCATGGAAATACCCAGGAGACCCAGTACTTC. V is TRBV4-1 and J is TRBJ2-5; possibly TRBD1 for D (5 bases). CDR3 length equals 16 residues. Germline V gene lookup returns CDR1 MGHRA and CDR2 YSYEKL. V shed 3 bases and J shed 5 bases, with 19 bases lying between them.

The CDR3 DNA is TGTGCCAGCAGTACCCCAGGGGCAGATACGCAGTATTTT. Protein sequence: CASSTPGADTQYF. This rearrangement joins TRBV6-1 to TRBJ2-3, with D possibly being TRBD1 (6 bases). V was cut by 5 bases and J by 4 bases, with 10 bases left in between. Looked up from germline, CDR1 is MNHNS and CDR2 is SASEGT. The CDR3 has 13 amino acids.

To note about this clone: Relative to the germline gene, one junction end is altered; a read error may explain this. The J gene is TRBJ2-3, the V gene TRBV6-5; 7 bases agree with TRBD2. From germline, CDR1 is MNHEY and CDR2 SVGAGI. The CDR3 contains 12 residues. CDR3 DNA: TGTGCCAGCAGTTCCCGACTAGCAGGCCTGGATTTT. It translates to CASSSRLAGLDF.

The chain recombines TRBV9 with TRBJ2-1; D gene unclear. In germline, CDR1 is SGDLS, CDR2 YYNGEE. The CDR3 extends over 15 amino acids. The V gene lost 0 bases and the J gene lost 4 bases, with 11 bases spanning the gap. CDR3 region: CASSVVGERYNEQFF. The CDR3 DNA reads TGTGCCAGCAGCGTAGTTGGAGAAAGATACAATGAGCAGTTCTTC.

The chain links TRBV27 to TRBJ1-2; D is possibly TRBD1 (6 bases). This CDR3 is built from 16 residues. Germline CDR1 reads MNHEY; CDR2 reads SMNVEV (reference sequence). V shed 5 bases and J shed 2 bases, with 18 bases lying between them. The CDR3 region is CASSGVWEGENYGYTF. The CDR3 DNA follows: TGTGCCAGCAGTGGTGTATGGGAGGGGGAAAACTATGGCTACACCTTC.

The genes are TRBV28 and TRBJ1-1, with a weak D call TRBD1 (6 bases). Germline V CDR1 and CDR2: MDHEN, SYDVKM. CDR3 size: 15 residues. V was trimmed by 1 base and J by 1 base, leaving 10 bases between them. The CDR3, as DNA: TGTGCCAGCAGTTTATTCGAGGGGGAGAACACTGAAGCTTTCTTT. Amino acid sequence: CASSLFEGENTEAFF.

The V gene is TRBV6-1, the J gene TRBJ1-1, with D hard to call. The CDR3 has 13 residues. Trimming left V 3 bases short and J 1 base short, with 6 bases between. Per the germline V gene, CDR1 is MNHNS and CDR2 is SASEGT. The CDR3 region has the DNA TGTGCCAGCAGTGACCACTGGAACACTGAAGCTTTCTTT. This encodes CASSDHWNTEAFF.

The chain employs TRBV2 and TRBJ2-1, with D possibly being TRBD2 (6 bases). The length of the CDR3 is 13 residues. CDR1 is SNHLY and CDR2 is FYNNEI in the germline V gene. Trimming stripped 5 bases from V and 6 bases from J, with 11 bases between. Here the CDR3 reads CASSSTRPNEQFF. The CDR3 nucleotides are TGTGCCAGCAGTTCGACTAGGCCCAATGAGCAGTTCTTC.

The chain carries TRBV27 and TRBJ2-1; D uncertain. CDR1 is MNHEY, CDR2 SMNVEV, per germline (reference sequence). The CDR3 totals 13 residues. V lost 2 bases to trimming and J lost 5 bases, with 7 bases between them. The CDR3 loop reads CASSLGSNNEQFF. The DNA of the CDR3 is TGTGCCAGCAGTTTAGGCTCAAACAATGAGCAGTTCTTC.

The chain couples TRBV6-5 to TRBJ1-1; 8 bases line up with TRBD1. Per germline, CDR1 MNHEY and CDR2 SVGAGI. The CDR3 consists of 13 residues. The trim removed 6 bases at V and 6 bases at J, leaving 6 bases unmatched. The CDR3 DNA reads TGTGCCAGCAGCCCGGACAGGGCCCCTGAAGCTTTCTTT. Its translation is CASSPDRAPEAFF.

The V call is TRBV30, the J call TRBJ1-2; D not resolved. Germline V gene sequence: CDR1 GTSNPN, CDR2 SVGIG (reference sequence). V lost 2 bases, J lost 4 bases, and 8 bases lay in between. This CDR3 spans 12 amino acids. CDR3 sequence reads: CAWSRVSYGYTF. CDR3 sequence (DNA): TGTGCCTGGAGTCGGGTTTCCTATGGCTACACCTTC.

The genes are TRBV5-1 and TRBJ2-2; D uncertain. The V end was cut by 2 bases, the J end by 4 bases, with 3 bases between. Germline values: CDR1 SGHRS, CDR2 YFSETQ. This CDR3 has 12 residues. The CDR3 DNA reads TGCGCCAGCAGCTTCAGCACCGGGGAGCTGTTTTTT. Translating it yields CASSFSTGELFF.

J is TRBJ2-7 and V is TRBV9; D is possibly TRBD2 (6 bases). This CDR3 has 15 residues. Germline V CDR1 and CDR2: SGDLS, YYNGEE. The V gene lost 0 bases and the J gene lost 1 base, with 11 bases spanning the gap. The DNA of the CDR3 is TGTGCCAGCAGCGTAGGCGGGGTTTGGTCCTACGAGCAGTACTTC. It translates to CASSVGGVWSYEQYF.